This T cell receptor (beta chain) was recovered during a study of CXCR3-negative and CXCR3-positive naive CD8 T cells. Study observations and caveats: TRB CDR3s of CXCR3-positive naive cells were more hydrophobic than those of CXCR3-negative naive cells.

Comments on this clonotype: Its antigen is currently unknown.

CDR3 size: 14 residues. Germline V lookup: CDR1 SEHNR, CDR2 FQNEAQ (reference sequence). UMI-labeled 5' RACE yielded the TRB cDNA libraries. TCRdb reprocessed the 5' RACE reads, with one entry per CDR3 protein and no DNA. This table holds over 100,000 distinct CDR3 sequences. The TCR comes from a human donor in good health. Some clones in this sample may be carry-over from other donors' samples. V and J are TRBV7-9 and TRBJ2-7; TCRdb picks TRBD1, but there is no DNA to check that call. Sequencing used naive CXCR3- CD8+ T cells from blood. Subset of the sample: CD45RO-CCR7+CD27+CD95- naive CD8+ T cells lacking CXCR3 (TNR3-). The CDR3 here is CASSHTGVAYEQYF.